Shown below are 4 T cell receptor beta chains from a single sample sequenced in a study of cytomegalovirus exposure and HLA in healthy donors listed by TCRdb under 2017. The library came from the immunoSEQ multiplex PCR assay. Here the immuneACCESS table is served through TCRdb, limited to in-frame sequences with V and J called. Missing clones are a known gap in these copies; in checked studies unresolved V genes cover under half, and the rest lacks a known reason. This sample holds some 270,000 clones; around 86% were observed only once. Jointly, the top ten make up about 1% of the sample. The sequenced sample was PBMCs. The receptors shown here come from a woman between 18 and 29 years old in good health and CMV-seronegative.

J is TRBJ2-7 and V is TRBV9; D perhaps matches TRBD2 (5 bases). This CDR3 has 14 residues. The germline CDR1 and CDR2 sequences are SGDLS and YYNGEE. The ends were cut back, 4 bases at V and 7 bases at J, with 18 bases in the middle. The CDR3: CASSLQTTSWEQYF. The CDR3, as DNA: TGTGCCAGCAGCCTGCAGACTACCTCATGGGAGCAGTACTTC.

The chain links TRBV9 to TRBJ1-1; 7 bases agree with TRBD1. The V and J ends lost 3 bases and 4 bases, in that order; junction bases with no gene match: 6. The length of the CDR3 is 14 residues. In germline, CDR1 is SGDLS, CDR2 YYNGEE. CDR3 region: CASSETGQGTEAFF. The CDR3 nucleotides are TGTGCCAGCAGCGAGACAGGGCAGGGCACTGAAGCTTTCTTT.

V and J are TRBV30 and TRBJ1-2; D perhaps matches TRBD1 (6 bases). Trimming pared 4 bases from V and 12 bases from J, leaving 15 bases between. The V gene's germline CDR1 is GTSNPN and CDR2 SVGIG (reference sequence). This CDR3 has 11 residues. CDR3 bases: TGTGCCTGGATGTCAGGGGCCGAAAACACCTTC. The encoded protein is CAWMSGAENTF.

The chain combines TRBV9 with TRBJ1-2, with a possible D match to TRBD1 (5 bases). In germline, CDR1 is SGDLS, CDR2 YYNGEE. CDR3 length: 14 residues. The V gene lost 0 bases and the J gene lost 4 bases, with 10 bases spanning the gap. The CDR3 loop reads CASSVVQGSYGYTF. CDR3 nucleotide sequence: TGTGCCAGCAGCGTAGTTCAGGGCTCCTATGGCTACACCTTC.